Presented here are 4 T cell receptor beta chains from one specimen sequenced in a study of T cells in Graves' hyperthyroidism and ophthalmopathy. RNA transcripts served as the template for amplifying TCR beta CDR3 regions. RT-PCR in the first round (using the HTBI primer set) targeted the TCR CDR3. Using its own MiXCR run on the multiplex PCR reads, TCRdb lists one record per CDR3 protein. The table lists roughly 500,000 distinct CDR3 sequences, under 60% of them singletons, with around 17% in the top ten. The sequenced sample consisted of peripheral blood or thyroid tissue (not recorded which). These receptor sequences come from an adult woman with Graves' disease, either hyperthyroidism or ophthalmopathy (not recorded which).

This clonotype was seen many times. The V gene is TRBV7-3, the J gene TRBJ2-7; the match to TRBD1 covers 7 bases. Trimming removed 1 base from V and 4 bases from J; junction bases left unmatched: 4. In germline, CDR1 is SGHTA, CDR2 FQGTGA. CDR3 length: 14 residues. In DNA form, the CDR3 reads TGTGCCAGCAGCTTAAGGCCAGGGGGATACGAGCAGTACTTC. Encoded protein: CASSLRPGGYEQYF. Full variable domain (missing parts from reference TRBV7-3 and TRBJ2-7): GAGVSQTPSNKVTEKGKYVELRCDPISGHTALYWYRQSLGQGPEFLIYFQGTGAADDSGLPNDRFFAVRPEGSVSTLKIQRTERGDSAVYLCASSLRPGGYEQYFGPGTRLTVT.

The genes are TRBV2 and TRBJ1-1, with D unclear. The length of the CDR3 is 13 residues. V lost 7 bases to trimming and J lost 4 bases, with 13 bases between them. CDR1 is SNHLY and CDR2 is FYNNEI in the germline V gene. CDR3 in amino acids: CASKSQTGTEAFF. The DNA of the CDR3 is TGTGCCAGCAAGAGCCAAACGGGCACTGAAGCTTTCTTT.

The chain's CDR3 is CSVDALIDGGSYYEQYF. For the CDR3, the DNA is TGCAGCGTTGATGCCCTCATAGACGGCGGGAGTTACTACGAGCAGTACTTC. V usage is TRBV29-1 and J usage is TRBJ2-7; 7 bases line up with TRBD2. Per germline, CDR1 SQVTM and CDR2 ANQGSEA. The CDR3 runs to 17 residues. V shed 3 bases, J shed 3 bases, and the junction held 17 bases outside the gene matches.

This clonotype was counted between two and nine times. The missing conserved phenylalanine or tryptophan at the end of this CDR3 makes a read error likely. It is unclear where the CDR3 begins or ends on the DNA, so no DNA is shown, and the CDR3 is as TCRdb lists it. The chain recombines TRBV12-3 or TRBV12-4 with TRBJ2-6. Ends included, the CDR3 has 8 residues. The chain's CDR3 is CASSHTYT.